Presented here are 2 T cell receptor beta chains from one specimen sequenced in a study of T cells in Graves' hyperthyroidism and ophthalmopathy. Amplification yielded TCR beta CDR3 regions, with RNA transcripts as the source. HTBI primers drove first-round RT-PCR of the TCR CDR3. Via MiXCR, TCRdb re-called the multiplex PCR reads, giving one row per CDR3 protein. Of about 300,000 distinct CDR3 sequences in the sample, around a fifth were seen once. Sequencing was carried out using blood. Every receptor here comes from a man in his fifties with Graves' ophthalmopathy.

CDR3 sequence (DNA): TGTGCCAGCAGCCAAGTGGGGCGACTAGCGGGAGGGTACAATGAGCAGTTCTTC. This encodes CASSQVGRLAGGYNEQFF. J is TRBJ2-1 and V is TRBV4-2, with 14 nucleotides matching TRBD2. This CDR3 is built from 18 residues. After removal of 1 base from V and 4 bases from J, the junction contained 6 bases not matched to a gene. Germline V gives CDR1 LGHNA, CDR2 YNFKEQ.

This clonotype was seen a handful of times. V and J are TRBV15 and TRBJ2-7; D might be TRBD1 (6 bases). CDR3 length equals 14 residues. The germline V gene encodes CDR1 LNHNV and CDR2 YYDKDF (reference sequence). V lost 2 bases and J lost 5, with 13 bases in between. CDR3 amino acids: CATSRTGNRNEQYF. Written as DNA, the CDR3 is TGTGCCACCAGCAGAACAGGGAATCGGAACGAGCAGTACTTC.